The rows below give T cell receptor beta chains drawn from one sample of a study of type 1 regulatory T cells. One entry per CDR3 protein, called by TCRdb with MiXCR from the reads. The sample contains approximately 90,000 distinct CDR3 sequences, roughly a third of which appear only once. Input material: CD4+ T cells, either the whole sample or a sorted fraction (not recorded which). Receptor source: a human donor in good health. Both conserved end residues are part of each CDR3. D genes are given only for firm matches. A clone size is listed for some rows: how often the clone was seen (once, few, many), or a class if it is expanded.

V gene	J gene	D gene	clone size	CDR3 protein	CDR3 DNA
TRBV9	TRBJ2-5	TRBD2	.	CASSLGTSGVERTQYF	TGTGCCAGCAGTCTCGGGACTAGCGGTGTCGAGCGGACCCAGTACTTC
TRBV7-9	TRBJ2-3	.	.	CASSRNWRENTDTQYF	TGTGCCAGCAGCCGAAATTGGAGAGAGAACACAGATACGCAGTATTTT
TRBV6-6	TRBJ1-2	.	.	CASTPGWVGGYTF	TGTGCCAGCACCCCAGGCTGGGTTGGGGGCTACACCTTC
TRBV7-2	TRBJ2-7	TRBD2	few	CASGGLAGFGQYF	TGTGCCAGCGGCGGACTAGCGGGGTTCGGGCAGTACTTC
TRBV20-1	TRBJ1-6	.	few	CSARVGGDSPLHF	TGCAGTGCTAGAGTGGGGGGGGATTCACCCCTCCACTTT
TRBV7-2	TRBJ2-5	.	.	CASSLGTLALETQHF	TGTGCCAGCAGCTTAGGCACACTAGCCTTAGAGACCCAGCACTTC
TRBV20-1	TRBJ2-3	TRBD2	.	CSARGLAGGGTDTQYF	TGCAGTGCTCGTGGCCTAGCGGGAGGGGGCACAGATACGCAGTATTTT
TRBV7-2	TRBJ2-3	.	.	CASSDATYTQYF	TGTGCCAGCAGCGATGCAACCTATACGCAGTATTTT
TRBV20-1	TRBJ2-3	TRBD2	.	CSARDPRTSGKDTQYF	TGCAGTGCTAGAGACCCCCGGACTAGCGGAAAGGATACGCAGTATTTT
TRBV5-1	TRBJ1-2	.	.	CASSPGLNYGYTF	TGCGCCAGCAGCCCGGGACTTAACTATGGCTACACCTTC
TRBV5-6	TRBJ2-5	TRBD1	.	CASSLNSGQGGSETQYF	TGTGCCAGCAGCTTGAATTCCGGACAGGGCGGTTCGGAGACCCAGTACTTC
TRBV7-9	TRBJ2-1	TRBD2	.	CASSLMLAGVTEQFF	TGTGCCAGCAGCTTAATGCTAGCGGGAGTCACTGAGCAGTTCTTC
TRBV25-1	TRBJ2-6	.	few	CASSYPGLGANVLTF	TGTGCCAGCAGTTACCCAGGGTTGGGGGCCAACGTCCTGACTTTC
TRBV5-1	TRBJ2-7	.	.	CASSLAGTTYEQYF	TGCGCCAGCAGCTTGGCCGGCACCACCTACGAGCAGTACTTC